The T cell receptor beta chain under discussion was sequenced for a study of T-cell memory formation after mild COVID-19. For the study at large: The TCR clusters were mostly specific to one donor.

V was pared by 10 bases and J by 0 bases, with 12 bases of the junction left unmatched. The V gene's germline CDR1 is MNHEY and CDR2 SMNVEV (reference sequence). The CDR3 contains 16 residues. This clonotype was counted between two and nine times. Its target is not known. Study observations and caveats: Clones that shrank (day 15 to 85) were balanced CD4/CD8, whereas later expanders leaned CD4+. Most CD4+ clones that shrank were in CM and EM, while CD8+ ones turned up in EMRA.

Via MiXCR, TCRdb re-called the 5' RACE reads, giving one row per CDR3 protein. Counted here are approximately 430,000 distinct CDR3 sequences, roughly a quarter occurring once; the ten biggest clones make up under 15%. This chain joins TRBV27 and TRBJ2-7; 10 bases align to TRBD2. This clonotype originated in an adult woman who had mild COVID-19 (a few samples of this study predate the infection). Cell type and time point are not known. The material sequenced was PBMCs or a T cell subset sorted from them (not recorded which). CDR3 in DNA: TGTGCCACCTCACGACTAGCGGGTACTGTCTCCTACGAGCAGTACTTC. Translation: CATSRLAGTVSYEQYF.